This TCR beta chain is drawn from a study of technical replicates of blood from a few donors. Sequencing used immunoSEQ multiplex PCR; TCRdb keeps in-frame clones, though not all of them. The sample consists of roughly 93,000 clones, 95% of them appearing once. The germline gives CDR1 SNHLY, CDR2 FYNNEI. This CDR3 region has 14 residues. The chain combines TRBV2 with TRBJ2-2, with D tentatively TRBD2 (5 bases). Sequenced sample: T cells isolated from PBMCs. The clonotype was recovered from a human donor in good health. The CDR3 loop reads CALRGSVNTGELFF. CDR3 in DNA: TGTGCACTACGGGGTAGCGTGAACACCGGGGAGCTGTTTTTT.